This TCR beta chain was sequenced during a study of cytomegalovirus exposure and HLA in healthy donors. Trimming cost V 8 bases and J 1 base, with 12 bases left between them. The germline gives CDR1 MNHEY, CDR2 SVGAGI. CDR3 size: 15 residues. Study conclusions and caveats: Of the V segments, some could not be distinguished, including TRBV6-2 and TRBV6-3, and were excluded. Most of the TCR beta V segments (in an earlier analysis) were productive either about 87% or about 30% of the time. The only immune exposure information that was available was CMV serostatus.

A multiplex PCR was run with 60 Vbeta primers and 13 Jbeta primers. TCRdb's table, derived via immunoSEQ multiplex PCR, lists solely in-frame clones and lacks some. The profile shows around 120,000 clones, about 75% of them singletons. On this clone itself: Its antigen is unknown.

The chain has TRBV6-5 and TRBJ1-6; D unclear. The clonotype was recovered from a man between 60 and 75 years old in good health and CMV-seropositive. Source material: PBMCs. CDR3 loop: CASGQSGSYNSPLHF. CDR3 nucleotides: TGTGCCAGCGGCCAATCGGGGTCCTATAATTCACCCCTCCACTTT.